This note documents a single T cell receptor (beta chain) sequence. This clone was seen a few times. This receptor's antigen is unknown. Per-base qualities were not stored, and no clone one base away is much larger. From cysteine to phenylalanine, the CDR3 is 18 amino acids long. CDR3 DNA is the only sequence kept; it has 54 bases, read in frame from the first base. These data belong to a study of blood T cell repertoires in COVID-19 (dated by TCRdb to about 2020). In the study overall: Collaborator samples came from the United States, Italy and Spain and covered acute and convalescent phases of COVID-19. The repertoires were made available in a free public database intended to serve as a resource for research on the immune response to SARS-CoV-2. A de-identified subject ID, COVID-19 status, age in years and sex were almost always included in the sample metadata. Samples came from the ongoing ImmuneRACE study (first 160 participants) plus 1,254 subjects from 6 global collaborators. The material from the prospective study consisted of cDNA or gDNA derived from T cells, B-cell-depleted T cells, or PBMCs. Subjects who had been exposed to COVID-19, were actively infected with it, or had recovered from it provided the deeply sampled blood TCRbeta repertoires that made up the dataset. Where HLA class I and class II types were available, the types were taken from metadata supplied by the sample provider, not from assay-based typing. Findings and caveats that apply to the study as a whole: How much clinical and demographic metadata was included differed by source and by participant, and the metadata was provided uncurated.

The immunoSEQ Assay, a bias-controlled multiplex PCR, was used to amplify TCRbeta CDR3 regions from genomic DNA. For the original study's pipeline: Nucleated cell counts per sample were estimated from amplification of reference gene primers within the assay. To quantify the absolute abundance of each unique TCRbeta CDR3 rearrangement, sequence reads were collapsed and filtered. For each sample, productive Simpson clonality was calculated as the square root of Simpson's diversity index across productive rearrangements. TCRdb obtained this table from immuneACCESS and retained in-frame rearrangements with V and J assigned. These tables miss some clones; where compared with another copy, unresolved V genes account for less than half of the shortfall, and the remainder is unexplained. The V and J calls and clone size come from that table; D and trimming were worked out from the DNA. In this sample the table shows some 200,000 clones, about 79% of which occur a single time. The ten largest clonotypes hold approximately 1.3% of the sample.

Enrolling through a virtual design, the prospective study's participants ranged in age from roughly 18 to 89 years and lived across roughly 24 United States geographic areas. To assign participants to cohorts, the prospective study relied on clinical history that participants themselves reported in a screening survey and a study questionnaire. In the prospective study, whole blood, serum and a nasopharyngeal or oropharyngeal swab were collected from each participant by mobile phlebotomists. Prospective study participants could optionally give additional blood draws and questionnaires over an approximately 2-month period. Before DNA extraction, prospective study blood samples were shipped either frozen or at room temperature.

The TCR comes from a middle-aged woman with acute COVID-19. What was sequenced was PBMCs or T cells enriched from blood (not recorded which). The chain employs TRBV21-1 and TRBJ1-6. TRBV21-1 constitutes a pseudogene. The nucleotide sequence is TGTGCCAGCAGTGGGTCAGCGGCCCCGAACTCCTATAATTCACCCCTCCACTTT. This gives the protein CASSGSAAPNSYNSPLHF.